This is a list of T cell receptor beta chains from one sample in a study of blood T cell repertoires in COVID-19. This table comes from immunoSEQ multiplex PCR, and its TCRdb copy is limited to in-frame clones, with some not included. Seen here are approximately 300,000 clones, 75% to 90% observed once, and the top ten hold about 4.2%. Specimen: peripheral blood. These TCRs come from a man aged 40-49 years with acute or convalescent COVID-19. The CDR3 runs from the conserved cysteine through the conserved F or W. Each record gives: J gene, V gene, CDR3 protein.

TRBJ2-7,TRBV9,CASSAGLDIFYEQYF
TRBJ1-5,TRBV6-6,CASSYSGSYQPQHF
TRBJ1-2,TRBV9,CASSVSPANYGYTF
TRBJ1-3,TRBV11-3,CASSLGPGNTIYF
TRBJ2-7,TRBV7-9,CASSRTRGPTYEQYF
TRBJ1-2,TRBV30,CAWSGRTFGGYTF
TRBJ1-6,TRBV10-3,CAISLTGLSPLHF
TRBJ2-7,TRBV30,CAWSISLYYEQYF
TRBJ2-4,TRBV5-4,CASSPGDRDGNIQYF
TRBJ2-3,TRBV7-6,CASSPGGTGGDTQYF
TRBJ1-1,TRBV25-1,CASSEDRRNTEAFF
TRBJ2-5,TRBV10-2,CASSEPGLPQETQYF
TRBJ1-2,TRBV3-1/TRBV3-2,CASSQLAENYGYTF
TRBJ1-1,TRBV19,CASSIAGGNTEAFF
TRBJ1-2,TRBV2,CASSEYFGDTF
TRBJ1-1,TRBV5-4,CASSLEVGLGEAFF
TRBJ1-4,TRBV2,CASSWTGVEKLFF
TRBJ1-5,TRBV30,CAWSVRRNQPQHF
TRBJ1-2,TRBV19,CASSVRQGNYGYTF
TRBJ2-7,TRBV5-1,CASSLAGTGKGEQYF
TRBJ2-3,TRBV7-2,CASSSGLAGGEDTQYF
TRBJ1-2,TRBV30,CAWSGGDRGYGYTF
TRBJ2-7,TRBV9,CASSVDTSSSYYEQYF
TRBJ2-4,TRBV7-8,CASSGIGNIQYF
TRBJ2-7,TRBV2,CASSEDRGEQYF
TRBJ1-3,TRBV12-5,CASGSGTGDHTIYF
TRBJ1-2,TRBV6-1,CASSEAYFPDGYTF
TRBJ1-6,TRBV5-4,CASTPGQYNSPLHF
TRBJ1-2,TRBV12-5,CASGGNRGRGYTF
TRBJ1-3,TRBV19,CASSIGFSGNTIYF
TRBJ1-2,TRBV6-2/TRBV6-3,CASSDPDSHLSYGYTF
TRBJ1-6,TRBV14,CASSQQGGSPLHF
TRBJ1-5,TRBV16,CASSKGNSNQPQHF
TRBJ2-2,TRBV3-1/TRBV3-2,CASSQANTGELFF
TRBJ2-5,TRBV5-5,CASSQIDSSQYF
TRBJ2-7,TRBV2,CASSAAGLEQYF
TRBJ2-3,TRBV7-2,CASSHGGTDTQYF
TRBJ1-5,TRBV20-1,CSASGGTGGQPQHF
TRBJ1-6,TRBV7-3,CASSPQEASPLHF
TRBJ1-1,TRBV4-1,CASRGDIMNTEAFF
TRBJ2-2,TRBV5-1,CASSPGAESGELFF
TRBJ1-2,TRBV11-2,CASSLAVTGWGGYTF
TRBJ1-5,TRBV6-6,CASLGTDNQPQHF
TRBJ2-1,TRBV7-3,CASSLRGQETRNEQFF
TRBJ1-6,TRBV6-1,CASSEFLIQNSPLHF
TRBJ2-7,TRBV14,CASSKGRGSYEQYF
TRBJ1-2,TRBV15,CATSREEGTGYGYTF
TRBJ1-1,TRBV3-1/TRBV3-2,CASKSRSWEAFF
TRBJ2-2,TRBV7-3,CASSLFSGGRWGSYTGELFF
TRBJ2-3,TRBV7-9,CASSSWGGFTDTQYF
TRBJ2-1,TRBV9,CASSPRLQTGFSYNEQFF
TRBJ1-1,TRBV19,CASSIRGIDAFF
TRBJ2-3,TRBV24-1,CATSDSQRPGQRDTQYF
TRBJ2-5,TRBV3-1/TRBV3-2,CASSRQVGETQYF
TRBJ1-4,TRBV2,CASSYTATNEKLFF
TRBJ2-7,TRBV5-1,CASSFSVSYEQYF